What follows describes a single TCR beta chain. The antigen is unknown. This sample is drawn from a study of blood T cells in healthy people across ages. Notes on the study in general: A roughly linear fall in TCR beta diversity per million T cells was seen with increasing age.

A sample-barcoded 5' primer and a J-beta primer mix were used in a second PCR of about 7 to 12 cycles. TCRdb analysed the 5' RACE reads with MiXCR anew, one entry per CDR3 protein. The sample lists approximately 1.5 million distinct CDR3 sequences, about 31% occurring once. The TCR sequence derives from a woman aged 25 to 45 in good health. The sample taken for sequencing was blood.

The chain's CDR3 is CASSLDIGLAQETQYF. As DNA, the CDR3 is TGTGCCAGCAGCTTAGATATAGGACTAGCTCAAGAGACCCAGTACTTC. The chain has TRBV11-2 and TRBJ2-5; 8 bases fit TRBD2. Trimming cost V 0 bases and J 2 bases; bases outside gene matches: 5. Germline-derived CDR1 and CDR2 are SGHAT and FQNNGV. CDR3 length: 16 residues.